Sequencing of this TCR beta chain was carried out in a study of blood T cell repertoires in COVID-19. Clones were sequenced by immunoSEQ multiplex PCR, and TCRdb holds only the in-frame ones, with some missing. The table shows some 150,000 clones, with approximately 85% occurring only once. The CDR3 has 13 amino acids. Germline CDR1 reads DFQATT; CDR2 reads SNEGSKA (reference sequence). V dropped 3 bases and J dropped 2 bases, with 10 bases sitting between them. V and J are TRBV20-1 and TRBJ2-5; D is undetermined. The sequence derives from a man in his forties who had recovered from COVID-19. Input material: peripheral blood. The CDR3 is CSASPGRQETQYF. CDR3 bases: TGCAGTGCTAGTCCCGGTCGACAAGAGACCCAGTACTTC.